This T cell receptor beta chain derives from a study of T cells after posttransplantation cyclophosphamide. Sequencing used immunoSEQ multiplex PCR; TCRdb keeps in-frame clones, though not all of them. The sample contains 10,000 to 12,000 clones, none of them singletons. The V end lost 4 bases, the J end lost 5 bases, and 18 bases lay between the germline ends. CDR1 SGDLS and CDR2 YYNGEE come from the germline V gene. CDR3 length equals 16 residues. This clone was recorded many times. Its specificity is unknown. Busulfan-fludarabine conditioning, marrow transplant, and cyclophosphamide on days +3 and +4 were administered. General observations from the study: TRB clonality was highly associated with recipient CMV seropositivity and reactivation. Donor-recipient repertoire similarity was low at 1-2 months, rising over year one. Tissue-infiltrating T cells from skin or gut overlapped little with blood T cells.

The receptor's source is a female patient in her forties or fifties who received an allogeneic stem cell transplant from a related donor, was CMV-positive, and had no GVHD. A subset of T cells may come from the graft donor. This rearrangement joins TRBV9 to TRBJ2-2, with a weak D call TRBD1 (6 bases). This specimen consisted of PBMCs, obtained after allogeneic stem cell transplant with posttransplant cyclophosphamide. The CDR3 is CASSPALGAGTGELFF. In DNA, the CDR3 is TGTGCCAGCAGCCCAGCTTTGGGGGCCGGGACCGGGGAGCTGTTTTTT.